A single sample is the source of the 6 T cell receptor beta chains below, sequenced in a study of T cell responses to AZD1222 COVID-19 vaccine. Repertoires were generated with immunoSEQ multiplex PCR, while TCRdb's copy carries only in-frame clones and drops some. The data hold around 97,000 clones, with approximately 88% observed a single time. This specimen was peripheral blood, taken on day 0 of AZD1222 vaccination. These receptors were collected from an adult in good health.

This clone was seen more than once but under ten times. The V and J genes are TRBV5-1 and TRBJ1-2, with a weak D call TRBD1 (5 bases). The ends were cut back, 4 bases at V and 7 bases at J, with 20 bases in the middle. Germline V CDR1 and CDR2: SGHRS, YFSETQ. The CDR3 contains 15 residues. The CDR3 reads CASSVTTEGYGGYTF. CDR3 DNA: TGCGCCAGCAGCGTTACAACGGAGGGGTATGGTGGCTACACCTTC.

In this sample, this clone turned up once. This chain uses TRBV10-3 with TRBJ2-7, with 10 bases that match TRBD1. In germline, CDR1 is ENHRY, CDR2 SYGVKD. The CDR3 runs 13 residues. The V gene end was trimmed by 2 bases and the J gene end by 5 bases; junction bases not matched to a gene: 0. The CDR3, as DNA: TGTGCCATCAGTGAGGGACAGGGGGACGAGCAGTACTTC. Amino acids: CAISEGQGDEQYF.

V gene TRBV7-9 combines with J gene TRBJ2-3; D is possibly TRBD2 (5 bases). The CDR3 totals 12 residues. Germline V gene data show CDR1 as SEHNR and CDR2 as FQNEAQ (reference sequence). The V gene lost 3 bases and the J gene lost 5 bases, with 6 bases spanning the gap. The CDR3 nucleotides are TGTGCCAGCAGCTTTGAGGGAGATACGCAGTATTTT. It codes for CASSFEGDTQYF.

The V gene is TRBV25-1, the J gene TRBJ1-1, with D uncertain. The ends were cut back, 6 bases at V and 1 base at J, with 12 bases in the middle. This CDR3 has 14 residues. Germline V gene sequence: CDR1 MGHDK, CDR2 SYGVNS. CDR3 sequence reads: CASRAPLGNTEAFF. The CDR3 nucleotides are TGTGCCAGCAGGGCCCCTTTAGGGAACACTGAAGCTTTCTTT.

The V gene is TRBV19, the J gene TRBJ1-1; no clear D gene. The V end lost 5 bases, the J end lost 3 bases, and 13 bases lay between the germline ends. The germline V gene has CDR1 LNHDA and CDR2 SQIVND (reference sequence). This CDR3 has 14 amino acids. DNA of the CDR3: TGTGCCAGTAGTTTTTTAGGGAAATACACTGAAGCTTTCTTT. It yields the protein CASSFLGKYTEAFF.

This chain uses TRBV7-2 with TRBJ1-6, with 7 positions matching TRBD1. CDR1 SGHTA and CDR2 FQGNSA come from the germline V gene. V trimming: 7 bases; J trimming: 8 bases; junction bases outside the gene matches: 11. The CDR3 loop spans 15 amino acids. The CDR3 DNA is TGTGCCAGCATTTCGTCCGGGACAGTCCATTCACCCCTCCACTTT. This sequence encodes CASISSGTVHSPLHF.